These T cell receptor beta chains were read from a single sample in a study of OX40 agonist ivuxolimab in advanced cancers. The data were produced by immunoSEQ multiplex PCR, yet TCRdb's version contains in-frame clones alone and is incomplete. The sample has approximately 120,000 clones, approximately 90% seen once; the top ten hold 0.7% to 0.85%. The material was CD4+ or CD8+ T cells sorted from blood, obtained in a trial of the OX40 agonist ivuxolimab. These receptor sequences come from an adult with an advanced solid tumor such as melanoma, head and neck, liver or kidney cancer. The CDR3 runs from the conserved cysteine through the conserved F or W. The D gene is left open where the match is weak. Only some rows state a clone size, as once, few, many or a class for expanded clones.

TRBV9	.	18	few	TRBJ2-6	CASSDMGRGNSGANVLTF	TGTGCCAGCAGCGACATGGGACGGGGAAATTCTGGGGCCAACGTCCTGACTTTC
TRBV19	.	16	.	TRBJ1-1	CASSIGGGGGRTEAFF	TGTGCCAGTAGTATAGGGGGGGGAGGAGGACGGACTGAAGCTTTCTTT
TRBV10-2	TRBD1	16	.	TRBJ2-7	CASSPFPGTGWSEQYF	TGCGCCAGCAGTCCCTTCCCCGGGACAGGTTGGTCCGAGCAGTACTTC
TRBV10-1	.	13	.	TRBJ1-1	CASSERAAVEPFF	TGCGCCAGCAGTGAGCGGGCGGCCGTTGAACCTTTCTTT
TRBV5-1	.	12	once	TRBJ2-3	CASSSNTDTQYF	TGCGCCAGCAGCTCCAACACAGATACGCAGTATTTT
TRBV9	TRBD2	16	.	TRBJ2-1	CASSTGGTSGSNEQFF	TGTGCCAGCAGCACGGGTGGGACTAGCGGGAGCAATGAGCAGTTCTTC
TRBV6-6	.	13	.	TRBJ1-1	CASSVNRDTEAFF	TGTGCCAGCAGTGTGAACAGGGACACTGAAGCTTTCTTT
TRBV7-2	.	13	.	TRBJ2-5	CASRFRQQETQYF	TGTGCCAGCAGATTTAGACAGCAAGAGACCCAGTACTTC
TRBV13	TRBD1	16	.	TRBJ2-7	CASSPPSGTALREQYF	TGTGCCAGCAGCCCCCCCTCCGGGACAGCCCTACGCGAGCAGTACTTC
TRBV10-2	.	15	.	TRBJ1-5	CASSESGGSNQPQHF	TGCGCCAGCAGTGAGTCTGGGGGAAGCAATCAGCCCCAGCATTTT
TRBV6-5	TRBD2	14	.	TRBJ2-7	CASSYSRGAYEQYF	TGTGCCAGCAGTTACTCCCGGGGGGCCTACGAGCAGTACTTC
TRBV28	.	13	.	TRBJ2-3	CASSLDSTDTQYF	TGTGCCAGCAGTTTGGATAGCACAGATACGCAGTATTTT
TRBV5-8	TRBD1	14	.	TRBJ2-4	CASSPRTGRNIQYF	TGTGCCAGCAGCCCGCGGACAGGGCGAAACATTCAGTACTTC
TRBV18	TRBD1	15	once	TRBJ1-1	CASSPSQGGNTEAFF	TGTGCCAGCTCACCATCACAGGGGGGGAACACTGAAGCTTTCTTT
TRBV5-1	.	15	.	TRBJ2-7	CASSLGQIPSYEQYF	TGCGCCAGCAGCTTGGGGCAGATCCCCTCCTACGAGCAGTACTTC
TRBV27	TRBD1	17	.	TRBJ1-5	CASSSLAGTGGNQPQHF	TGTGCCAGCAGTTCCCTCGCCGGGACAGGGGGCAATCAGCCCCAGCATTTT
TRBV5-6	.	14	.	TRBJ2-1	CASFRLSSYNEQFF	TGTGCCAGCTTCAGGCTCAGCTCCTACAATGAGCAGTTCTTC
TRBV28	TRBD1	15	.	TRBJ1-4	CASRGGQATNEKLFF	TGTGCCAGCAGAGGAGGACAGGCAACTAATGAAAAACTGTTTTTT
TRBV12-5	TRBD1	18	.	TRBJ1-5	CASGLIPTGTGSNQPQHF	TGTGCTAGTGGTTTGATCCCGACCGGGACAGGGAGCAATCAGCCCCAGCATTTT
TRBV10-3	.	14	.	TRBJ1-2	CAISESQEGSGYTF	TGTGCCATCAGTGAGTCCCAGGAGGGCAGTGGCTACACCTTC
TRBV7-2	.	15	.	TRBJ1-2	CASSTAGEGFYGYTF	TGTGCCAGCAGCACCGCAGGGGAAGGTTTCTATGGCTACACCTTC
TRBV9	.	14	once	TRBJ1-3	CASSGTAVGNTIYF	TGTGCCAGCAGCGGGACAGCTGTTGGAAACACCATATATTTT
TRBV7-5	.	15	.	TRBJ2-7	CASSPPGMGSYEQYF	TGTGCCAGCAGCCCCCCCGGAATGGGCTCCTACGAGCAGTACTTC
TRBV5-1	TRBD2	16	.	TRBJ2-3	CASSPKASGSKGTQYF	TGCGCCAGCAGCCCGAAGGCTAGCGGGAGTAAAGGAACGCAGTATTTT
TRBV18	TRBD1	13	.	TRBJ1-4	CASSPGQNEKLFF	TGTGCCAGCTCACCGGGACAGAATGAAAAACTGTTTTTT
TRBV4-2	.	13	.	TRBJ2-7	CASSQAGAYEQYF	TGTGCCAGCAGCCAAGCTGGTGCCTACGAGCAGTACTTC
TRBV10-1	.	12	.	TRBJ2-7	CASSGGSYEQYF	TGCGCCAGCAGCGGCGGGTCCTACGAGCAGTACTTC
TRBV6-5	.	15	once	TRBJ2-1	CASSADGGSYNEQFF	TGTGCCAGCAGTGCTGACGGAGGTTCCTACAATGAGCAGTTCTTC
TRBV10-1	.	13	.	TRBJ1-1	CASSESAGPEAFF	TGCGCCAGCAGTGAGTCGGCGGGGCCTGAAGCTTTCTTT
TRBV27	.	14	.	TRBJ2-1	CASSLTGKYNEQFF	TGTGCCAGCAGTTTAACGGGGAAATACAATGAGCAGTTCTTC
TRBV29-1	TRBD2	18	.	TRBJ2-6	CSVEKFGGRTSGANVLTF	TGCAGCGTTGAAAAGTTCGGGGGAAGGACTAGTGGGGCCAACGTCCTGACTTTC
TRBV20-1	.	11	.	TRBJ2-3	CSAPLGSSQYF	TGCAGTGCTCCCCTGGGAAGCTCGCAGTATTTT
TRBV7-9	.	12	.	TRBJ1-4	CASSVNRRELFF	TGTGCCAGCAGCGTTAACAGGAGAGAACTGTTTTTT
TRBV6-5	.	15	.	TRBJ2-1	CASSYWGDKSNEQFF	TGTGCCAGCAGTTACTGGGGGGATAAGTCCAATGAGCAGTTCTTC
TRBV2	TRBD1	14	.	TRBJ1-6	CASSGQGSISPLHF	TGTGCCAGCAGTGGACAGGGTTCCATTTCACCCCTCCACTTT
TRBV18	.	13	.	TRBJ2-7	CASSPPVGYEQYF	TGTGCCAGCTCACCACCGGTGGGCTACGAGCAGTACTTC
TRBV6-1	.	15	once	TRBJ1-3	CASSEEGRSGNTIYF	TGTGCCAGCAGTGAGGAGGGGAGATCCGGAAACACCATATATTTT
TRBV7-8	TRBD2	15	.	TRBJ2-1	CASSSSGGDYNEQFF	TGTGCCAGCAGCTCTAGCGGGGGGGATTACAATGAGCAGTTCTTC
TRBV29-1	TRBD2	14	.	TRBJ2-5	CSVAKLAGDETQYF	TGCAGCGTTGCCAAACTAGCGGGAGACGAGACCCAGTACTTC
TRBV7-6	TRBD2	18	.	TRBJ2-1	CASFWGLAGVSSYNEQFF	TGTGCCAGCTTCTGGGGACTAGCGGGCGTTAGCTCCTACAATGAGCAGTTCTTC
TRBV5-8	TRBD1	17	few	TRBJ1-2	CASNPGTGGFIYSGYTF	TGTGCCAGCAACCCGGGGACAGGGGGCTTCATTTATAGTGGCTACACCTTC
TRBV19	.	14	few	TRBJ1-1	CASSIRGGNTEAFF	TGTGCCAGTAGTATCCGGGGGGGGAACACTGAAGCTTTCTTT
TRBV7-9	TRBD1	16	.	TRBJ2-1	CASRTTRDRGDDEQFF	TGTGCCAGCAGAACTACCCGGGACAGGGGTGACGATGAGCAGTTCTTC
TRBV9	TRBD1	13	.	TRBJ1-1	CAGGQGMNTEAFF	TGTGCCGGGGGACAGGGAATGAACACTGAAGCTTTCTTT
TRBV28	.	15	.	TRBJ1-1	CASSLGGPLDTEAFF	TGTGCCAGCAGTTTGGGGGGCCCTTTGGACACTGAAGCTTTCTTT
TRBV27	TRBD2	11	.	TRBJ2-7	CASPGGDEQYF	TGTGCCAGCCCCGGGGGGGATGAGCAGTACTTC
TRBV4-3	.	15	.	TRBJ1-1	CASSQDLGARTEAFF	TGCGCCAGCAGCCAAGATTTGGGGGCGAGGACTGAAGCTTTCTTT
TRBV6-1	TRBD2	17	.	TRBJ2-3	CASSEGVAGTSTDTQYF	TGTGCCAGCAGTGAAGGTGTAGCGGGAACCAGCACAGATACGCAGTATTTT
TRBV7-2	.	16	once	TRBJ2-1	CASSLAGVARNYEQFF	TGTGCCAGCAGCTTAGCGGGAGTAGCAAGAAATTATGAGCAGTTCTTC
TRBV27	.	16	.	TRBJ2-4	CASSPDRGYAKNIQYF	TGTGCCAGCAGTCCCGACCGGGGGTACGCCAAAAACATTCAGTACTTC
TRBV9	TRBD2	16	once	TRBJ2-5	CASSVGTSGSGETQYF	TGTGCCAGCAGCGTAGGGACTAGCGGGAGTGGAGAGACCCAGTACTTC
TRBV15	TRBD2	15	once	TRBJ2-7	CATSRDGLASDEQYF	TGTGCCACCAGCAGGGACGGACTAGCTTCCGACGAGCAGTACTTC
TRBV2	TRBD2	15	.	TRBJ2-1	CASPARLAGLNEQFF	TGTGCCAGCCCAGCTCGGTTAGCGGGATTGAATGAGCAGTTCTTC
TRBV28	.	12	.	TRBJ1-1	CASTMTYTEAFF	TGTGCCAGCACCATGACCTACACTGAAGCTTTCTTT
TRBV6-6	.	13	.	TRBJ2-7	CASTGTASYEQYF	TGTGCCAGCACAGGAACTGCCTCCTACGAGCAGTACTTC
TRBV5-1	.	13	.	TRBJ2-3	CASSYRDTDTQYF	TGCGCCAGCAGCTACCGAGACACAGATACGCAGTATTTT
TRBV5-4	.	13	.	TRBJ1-1	CASKRGAYTEAFF	TGTGCCAGCAAAAGGGGGGCCTACACTGAAGCTTTCTTT